Listed below are T cell receptor beta chains from one sample, sequenced in a study of Ad26.COV2.S vaccination and SARS-CoV-2 variants. This table comes from immunoSEQ multiplex PCR, and its TCRdb copy is limited to in-frame clones, with some not included. The sample shows hundreds of thousands of clones, roughly 84% of them seen only once. The specimen comprised peripheral blood, sampled in a trial of Ad26.COV2.S vaccine versus placebo. The receptors originated from a person aged 18 to 59 who received the Ad26.COV2.S COVID-19 vaccine or a placebo. CDR3s include the opening cysteine and the closing phenylalanine or tryptophan. The order of the fields is J gene, clone size, CDR3 length, D gene, V gene, CDR3 protein, CDR3 DNA. The D gene is left open where the match is weak. Expanded clones are given a class, and other clones once, few, many or no size at all.

>TRBJ2-3|.|17|TRBD2|TRBV20-1
CSASLRLAGRSTDTQYF
TGCAGTGCTAGTCTCCGACTAGCGGGGCGAAGCACAGATACGCAGTATTTT
>TRBJ1-5|.|15|TRBD1|TRBV30
CAWSYRGQENQPQHF
TGTGCCTGGAGTTACCGAGGACAGGAGAATCAGCCCCAGCATTTT
>TRBJ1-2|.|12|.|TRBV10-1
CAVRRGTYGYTF
TGCGCCGTAAGACGGGGGACCTATGGCTACACCTTC
>TRBJ1-6|.|13|.|TRBV19
CASSLRGNSPLHF
TGTGCCAGTAGTCTAAGGGGGAATTCACCCCTCCACTTT
>TRBJ2-1|.|15|.|TRBV11-2
CASSPRTLWVNEQFF
TGTGCCAGCAGCCCTCGGACCCTCTGGGTGAATGAGCAGTTCTTC
>TRBJ2-2|.|15|TRBD2|TRBV7-9
CASRGTSVATGELFF
TGTGCCAGCAGGGGGACTAGCGTCGCCACCGGGGAGCTGTTTTTT
>TRBJ2-1|.|11|TRBD2|TRBV19
CATGEGNEQFF
TGTGCCACCGGGGAGGGCAATGAGCAGTTCTTC
>TRBJ2-7|.|14|.|TRBV4-1
CASSQERENLEQYF
TGCGCCAGCAGCCAAGAAAGGGAGAATCTCGAGCAGTACTTC
>TRBJ2-7|.|17|TRBD2|TRBV19
CASSIAAGGPNTYEQYF
TGTGCCAGTAGTATAGCGGCGGGGGGGCCGAACACCTACGAGCAGTACTTC
>TRBJ2-3|.|17|TRBD2|TRBV5-1
CASSLVSGTSGTDTQYF
TGCGCCAGCAGCTTGGTTTCCGGGACTAGCGGAACAGATACGCAGTATTTT
>TRBJ2-1|.|15|TRBD1|TRBV19
CASSIGTGRYNEQFF
TGTGCCAGTAGTATAGGGACAGGGCGATACAATGAGCAGTTCTTC
>TRBJ1-2|.|15|.|TRBV7-9
CASSTSRGGNYGYTF
TGTGCCAGCAGCACGAGCCGCGGAGGGAACTATGGCTACACCTTC
>TRBJ2-5|.|13|.|TRBV10-3
CAISTGRQETQYF
TGTGCCATCAGCACGGGACGTCAAGAGACCCAGTACTTC
>TRBJ1-2|.|13|.|TRBV4-2
CASSQIQGVGYTF
TGTGCCAGCAGCCAGATTCAAGGGGTCGGCTACACCTTC
>TRBJ1-2|.|12|TRBD1|TRBV12-3/TRBV12-4
CASSLTGVLGAF
TGTGCCAGCAGTTTGACAGGGGTCTTGGGGGCCTTC
>TRBJ2-7|.|13|.|TRBV18
CASSPGPRGEQYF
TGTGCCAGCTCACCTGGTCCACGGGGCGAGCAGTACTTC
>TRBJ1-6|many|14|TRBD1|TRBV11-2
CASSPTGGNSPLHF
TGTGCCAGCAGCCCGACAGGGGGTAATTCACCCCTCCACTTT
>TRBJ2-5|.|15|.|TRBV4-3
CASSHTDSAGETQYF
TGCGCCAGCAGCCACACTGACTCTGCCGGGGAGACCCAGTACTTC
>TRBJ1-3|few|14|.|TRBV3-1/TRBV3-2
CASSQGVSGNTIYF
TGTGCCAGCAGCCAAGGAGTCTCTGGAAACACCATATATTTT
>TRBJ1-5|.|12|.|TRBV21-1
CANRQKNQPQHF
TGTGCCAACAGACAGAAAAATCAGCCCCAGCATTTT
>TRBJ1-2|.|13|TRBD1|TRBV5-1
CASSSDRAYGYTF
TGCGCCAGCAGCTCCGACAGGGCCTATGGCTACACCTTC
>TRBJ2-5|.|14|.|TRBV5-4
CASNWFGVQETQYF
TGTGCCAGCAACTGGTTTGGGGTACAAGAGACCCAGTACTTC
>TRBJ1-2|once|12|.|TRBV11-2
CASSLVNYGYTF
TGTGCCAGCAGCTTAGTAAACTATGGCTACACCTTC
>TRBJ2-7|.|15|.|TRBV18
CASSPPGRAPDEQYF
TGTGCCAGCTCACCACCGGGCAGGGCCCCCGACGAGCAGTACTTC
>TRBJ2-1|.|13|.|TRBV6-2/TRBV6-3
CASSLTSGFEQFF
TGTGCCAGCAGCCTTACGTCGGGCTTCGAGCAGTTCTTC
>TRBJ2-7|.|12|TRBD1|TRBV5-5
CASSADRGEQYF
TGTGCCAGCAGCGCCGACAGGGGCGAGCAGTACTTC
>TRBJ1-5|.|15|.|TRBV4-1
CASSQDRADNQPQHF
TGCGCCAGCAGCCAAGATAGGGCGGACAATCAGCCCCAGCATTTT
>TRBJ2-5|.|14|.|TRBV7-9
CASSANGGQETQYF
TGTGCCAGCAGCGCTAACGGCGGACAAGAGACCCAGTACTTC